The clone carrying this TCR beta chain was seen only a few times. Antigen unknown. Naive-designated CD8 cells lacked CD45RO, were positively enriched for CCR7, and omitted terminally differentiated effector memory CD45RA+ cells. The data were obtained in a study of shared clonotypes between healthy human individuals. At the level of the study: Researchers drew samples from two women and a few men aged 18 to 49.

At the deep level, the assay was run. Genomic DNA of each subset was evenly split across several immunoSEQ plates. Clones were sequenced by immunoSEQ multiplex PCR, and TCRdb holds only the in-frame ones, with some missing. The sample records about 820,000 clones, roughly 92% being singletons. The CDR3 has 15 residues. Germline V CDR1 and CDR2: MNHNY, SVGAGI (reference sequence). Trimming took off 7 bases at V and 4 bases at J, with 17 bases between the two ends. Study conclusions and caveats: Compared with clonotypes that all four donors shared, non-shared clonotypes had lower generation probabilities.

J is TRBJ2-1 and V is TRBV6-6, with unresolved D. This TCR came from a man aged 25 to 40 in good health. The sequencing sample was made of naive CD8+ T cells sorted from blood. CDR3 region: CASIAIDRGYNEQFF. The DNA of the CDR3 is TGTGCCAGCATTGCCATAGACCGAGGATACAATGAGCAGTTCTTC.